This T cell receptor (beta chain) was obtained from a study of cytomegalovirus exposure and HLA in healthy donors (dated by TCRdb to about 2017). About the investigation overall: An earlier analysis of several hundred of the donors reported approximately 300 Gb of sequence data and around 110 million unique TCR beta sequences from 150 million to 200 million T cells. All discovery cohort repertoires had been generated using a single sequencing platform. Using immunosequencing, the study profiled T cell repertoires from about 620 subjects and related those repertoires to cytomegalovirus serostatus. Roughly 5 DR-DQ haplotypes were treated as single units for association and clustering because of strong linkage in the cohort. The genetic ancestry cluster associated with self-reported Caucasian donors included 65% to 90% of the 300 to 400 genotyped donors. High-throughput TCR immunosequencing, statistical association of individual TCRs with disease status, and machine learning were combined to predict cytomegalovirus infection status. A separate validation cohort of roughly 130 different subjects was used in addition to the approximately 700-subject first cohort. Typing coverage varied by locus: 629-630 donors for A, B, C, DRB1 and DQB1; 522 for DQA1; around 570 for DPA1; around 450 for DPB1. In the later analysis, no new phenotypic data were used to find candidate immune exposures; instead, reliance was placed on TCR beta sequences and their occurrence across donors. HLA typing included class I and class II loci at four-digit resolution. An earlier analysis of around 540 of the donors applied high-throughput TCR beta sequencing to assess whether each TCR beta V gene segment acted as functional or pseudogenic. Donor age, sex, ethnicity and CMV serostatus were compiled alongside the repertoire data. Across approximately 400 genotyped donors of the cohort, an average of approximately 220,000 unique TCR beta nucleotide sequences per donor were sequenced, and roughly 17% of those sequences were non-productive. About 300 gigabases of sequencing data and tens of millions of unique TCR sequences were included in an early release covering about 600 HLA-typed donors. A later analysis re-analyzed previously published TCR beta repertoires from about 730 donors and added high-resolution HLA genotyping to study TCR occurrence patterns. The study was designed to test whether signatures of past pathogen exposure could be identified by cataloging public T cell receptors. A later genetic analysis took genome-wide SNP genotypes for about 55% of the 666 donors and used that subset as a discovery cohort.

The library relied on the immunoSEQ multiplex PCR assay. For the multiplex PCR, a mixture combining 60 forward primers for TCR Vbeta segments and 13 reverse primers for TCR Jbeta segments was used. The CDR3 region of rearranged TCR beta genes was amplified from genomic DNA with a multiplex PCR assay. Amplified TCR beta libraries were sequenced as 87-base-pair reads on the Illumina HiSeq System. The paper's processing steps were these. A later analysis counted some 80 million unique TCR beta chains across the 666 repertoires, and around 9.9 million of these chains were shared by at least two donors. A nearest-neighbor algorithm error-corrected the raw reads and collapsed the reads into unique sequences, merging closely related sequences to remove PCR and sequencing errors. Alignment of CDR3 sequences to IMGT reference sequences was used to assign V, D and J gene segments. For a sequence to be retained, at least a six-nucleotide match to both a V gene segment and a J gene segment was required. A rearrangement counted as productive if the CDR3 had no stop codons and remained in frame with V and J, and every other rearrangement counted as non-productive. Following IMGT convention, CDR3 was defined as the stretch from the second conserved V-encoded cysteine to the conserved J-encoded phenylalanine. In an earlier analysis of roughly 610 of the donors, sequences lacking an unambiguous match to a single V gene segment were excluded. An earlier analysis of about 600 of the donors called V segments functional above 56.7% productive rearrangements and segregating when the between-donor standard deviation exceeded 5%. A statistical classification framework was built for diagnosing cytomegalovirus status from the catalog of TCR beta chain sequences. In a later analysis, TCR nucleotide sequences were compared against IMGT/GENE-DB human TR gene sequences so that V and J genes could be assigned. Using the TCRdist pipeline, a later analysis assigned CDR3 sequences along with most-parsimonious VDJ recombination scenarios. In a later analysis, every TCR beta chain was defined by the combination of its CDR3 amino acid sequence and its V-gene family, and reads without a unique V-gene family were dropped. A later analysis removed roughly 590 highly shared, low-generation-probability nucleotide sequences to deal with suspected cross-contamination and a sequencing artifact. For each public chain, a later analysis derived a clonal expansion index from normalized ranks of inferred template counts within each repertoire. Generation probabilities in a later analysis came from a VDJ recombination model fitted to out-of-frame rearrangements, and those results were checked against IGoR. Hypergeometric tests were used in a later analysis to score TCR-TCR, TCR-HLA and TCR-CMV co-occurrence, with a repertoire-size bias correction applied to the TCR pairs. A later analysis estimated false discovery rates by permuting HLA or CMV assignments 20 times. In a later analysis, co-occurring TCRs were grouped using DBSCAN, and TCRdist sequence similarity was added for clustering within HLA-allele-positive subsets. Repertoires with fewer than 30,000 or more than 120,000 public chains were left out of co-occurrence clustering, as were a handful of repertoires with anomalous nucleotide sharing. Entries here come from immuneACCESS through TCRdb and include only in-frame sequences with V and J called. Some clones fail to appear in such tables; in the studies checked, an unresolved V gene covers under half of the shortfall, and the cause of the remainder is unknown. That table is the source of V, J and clone size, and D and trimming were worked out from the DNA. This sample is represented by 65,000 to 100,000 clones; 76% of them were singletons. About 3% of the sample comes from the top ten.

CDR1 SGHTA and CDR2 FQGNSA are derived from the germline V gene. From the cysteine through the phenylalanine, the CDR3 covers 14 amino acids. Only CDR3 DNA remains: 42 bases, in frame from the first base. V lost 1 base and J lost 9 bases; the stretch between them is 10 bases long. General findings and caveats noted by the study authors: Cytomegalovirus status was reported to be diagnosed by the classifier with high specificity and sensitivity in both the original and validation cohorts. Some IMGT-functional V segments, including TRBV6-2 and TRBV6-3, could not be told apart with the 87-base-pair reads, so those segments were excluded. A later analysis found that TCR association rates varied across HLA loci, with DRB1 alleles showing the most associated TCRs and HLA-C alleles the fewest. For the cohort, immune exposure information was limited to CMV serostatus. A few of the identified cytomegalovirus-associated TCR beta chains were confirmed in vitro to be specific for cytomegalovirus antigens. The presence/absence analyses assumed that sequencing depth was roughly uniform across donors, and that assumption may not be true. Correlated functional status among segregating V segments might reflect linkage disequilibrium, but an unknown experimental factor could not be ruled out. In a later analysis, most CMV-associated TCR beta chains were found to appear HLA-restricted, with HLA associations seemingly driven largely by CMV exposure. In an earlier analysis of over 550 of the donors, most TCR beta V segments were observed in productive rearrangements about 87% or about 30% of the time, broadly matching IMGT annotations. The study gave a list of more than 150 TCR beta chains associated with cytomegalovirus. Only TCR beta chains were sequenced in this cohort, and the absence of alpha or paired-chain data limited detectable features. Because counts were too low, some 17 rarely observed V segments, including chromosome 9 orphons, were excluded from the earlier analysis of several hundred of the donors. A group of highly shared sequence variants was considered likely to be a technical artifact of the sequencing pipeline. Assigning TCR associations to individual alleles was difficult when HLA alleles, especially DR and DQ, strongly co-occurred. In a later analysis, over 15,000 TCR beta sequences were associated with specific HLA alleles at a false discovery rate of 0.05. A later genetic analysis associated a missense DCLRE1C variant with V-gene and J-gene trimming of TCR beta chains, and an independent cohort replicated the association. A later genetic analysis reported fewer N-insertions in productive TCRs among donors in an Asian-associated ancestry cluster than the roughly 620-donor mean. A later analysis reported that several top co-occurrence clusters appeared linked to parvovirus B19, influenza, CMV and Epstein-Barr virus. Most TCR sequences were seen in very few donors, while some public TCRs were found in many individuals. Because HLA typing was missing for some donors at each locus, association tests included only the typed subset. In a later analysis, HLA-associated TCR beta chains showed more clonal expansion and lower generation probabilities than non-associated chains that were equally common. According to the authors, the approach could potentially be generalized to other disease states and immunological phenotypes. A further reported finding was that TCR beta sequences accurately predicted the HLA-A and HLA-B alleles for most subjects in the first cohort.

Turning to this clone: The antigen this receptor binds is unknown. No much larger clonotype is one base removed from it; base qualities were not supplied.

The cohort comprised around 700 healthy bone marrow donors. Cohort members were all nominally healthy when sampled, although unrecorded immune exposures were likely present. The donor was CMV seronegative and was included in the group of a few hundred seronegative cohort members. Each donor provided a peripheral blood sample, and peripheral blood mononuclear cells were used for TCR beta sequencing. Genomic DNA extraction from the blood cell samples was performed with the Qiagen DNeasy Blood Extraction Kit. Sample: PBMCs. The source is a man between 35 and 55 years old in good health and CMV-seronegative. The chain was built from TRBV7-2 and TRBJ1-6; the best D guess is TRBD1, with 6 bases matching. CDR3 region: CASSLEGGLSPLHF. The DNA reads as follows: TGTGCCAGCAGCTTAGAGGGGGGGCTTTCACCCCTCCACTTT.